A selection of T cell receptor beta chains follows, all from one sample in a study of T cell responses to AZD1222 COVID-19 vaccine. The assay was immunoSEQ multiplex PCR, and TCRdb's table has in-frame clones only and misses some. The repertoire includes 150,000 to 200,000 clones, roughly 91% of them detected once, and 1.6% sits in the top ten. Sequencing used peripheral blood, obtained on day 0 of AZD1222 vaccination. The receptors were gathered from an adult in good health. CDR3s include the opening cysteine and the closing phenylalanine or tryptophan. The D gene is left open where the match is weak. Not all rows give a size; the values are once, few, many and, for expanded clones, a class.

TRBJ2-7	TRBV7-2	-	TRBD2	14	CASAGTSGSYEQYF	TGTGCCAGCGCCGGGACTAGCGGATCCTACGAGCAGTACTTC
TRBJ1-2	TRBV19	once	TRBD1	14	CASSGTAANYGYTF	TGTGCCAGTAGTGGGACAGCCGCTAACTATGGCTACACCTTC
TRBJ1-5	TRBV19	-	-	13	CASRIPGNQPQHF	TGTGCCAGTAGGATCCCGGGCAATCAGCCCCAGCATTTT
TRBJ2-7	TRBV28	-	TRBD1	15	CASSPPGTGVYEQYF	TGTGCCAGCAGTCCCCCCGGGACAGGGGTCTACGAGCAGTACTTC
TRBJ2-3	TRBV27	-	-	15	CASRIAVERPDTQYF	TGTGCCAGCAGAATAGCGGTCGAAAGGCCAGATACGCAGTATTTT
TRBJ2-7	TRBV7-9	-	-	13	CASSLVRDSLSYF	TGTGCCAGCAGCTTAGTGCGGGACAGCTTATCGTACTTC
TRBJ1-1	TRBV5-1	few	-	14	CASIAGEWDTEAFF	TGCGCCAGCATCGCCGGGGAGTGGGACACTGAAGCTTTCTTT
TRBJ1-1	TRBV30	-	-	13	CAWSVQGHTEAFF	TGTGCCTGGAGTGTACAGGGACACACTGAAGCTTTCTTT
TRBJ1-2	TRBV3-1/TRBV3-2	-	-	17	CASSQETGEASNYGYTF	TGTGCCAGCAGCCAAGAGACGGGGGAGGCCTCTAACTATGGCTACACCTTC
TRBJ1-4	TRBV30	-	-	15	CAWIKSFATNEKLFF	TGTGCCTGGATTAAAAGTTTTGCAACTAATGAAAAACTGTTTTTT
TRBJ1-2	TRBV29-1	-	-	14	CSVEDLPGISGYTF	TGCAGCGTTGAAGATCTCCCGGGGATCTCTGGCTACACCTTC
TRBJ2-6	TRBV7-9	few	-	14	CASSLASGANVLTF	TGTGCCAGCAGCTTAGCGTCGGGGGCCAACGTCCTGACTTTC
TRBJ2-1	TRBV18	once	-	16	CASSPVSRLTYNEQFF	TGTGCCAGCTCACCAGTATCCCGGCTAACCTACAATGAGCAGTTCTTC
TRBJ2-7	TRBV28	-	-	13	CASSLWGTAEQYF	TGTGCCAGCAGTTTATGGGGGACTGCCGAGCAGTACTTC
TRBJ1-5	TRBV4-1	few	-	16	CASSLTSGGFNQPQHF	TGCGCCAGCAGCCTGACTAGTGGGGGGTTCAATCAGCCCCAGCATTTT
TRBJ2-1	TRBV29-1	-	-	15	CSVVVPLNSYNEQFF	TGCAGCGTTGTAGTTCCTCTGAACTCCTACAATGAGCAGTTCTTC
TRBJ1-1	TRBV5-1	many	-	13	CASSSTANTEAFF	TGCGCCAGCAGTTCTACAGCAAACACTGAAGCTTTCTTT
TRBJ2-1	TRBV10-3	-	-	14	CAISEREGGNEQFF	TGTGCCATCAGTGAGAGAGAGGGTGGGAATGAGCAGTTCTTC
TRBJ1-5	TRBV5-6	-	-	13	CASSLRRGQPQHF	TGTGCCAGCAGCTTACGGAGGGGGCAGCCCCAGCATTTT
TRBJ1-6	TRBV30	-	-	13	CAWSVGWNSPLHF	TGTGCCTGGAGTGTGGGGTGGAATTCACCCCTCCACTTT
TRBJ2-2	TRBV28	-	-	16	CASSPRGAANTGELFF	TGTGCCAGCAGTCCTCGGGGCGCCGCGAACACCGGGGAGCTGTTTTTT
TRBJ1-4	TRBV7-8	-	-	13	CASSINREEKLFF	TGTGCCAGCAGCATAAACCGGGAGGAAAAACTGTTTTTT
TRBJ1-2	TRBV7-9	-	-	11	CASSRENGYTF	TGTGCCAGCAGCAGAGAGAATGGCTACACCTTC
TRBJ2-1	TRBV7-3	-	-	13	CASSVDSGHEQFF	TGTGCCAGCAGCGTTGACAGTGGACATGAGCAGTTCTTC
TRBJ2-1	TRBV24-1	-	-	13	CATGSGAYNEQFF	TGTGCCACCGGATCTGGGGCCTACAATGAGCAGTTCTTC
TRBJ2-3	TRBV28	-	-	15	CASSSTQESTDTQYF	TGTGCCAGCAGTTCGACCCAGGAATCCACAGATACGCAGTATTTT
TRBJ2-1	TRBV21-1	-	-	11	CASSPPEEQFF	TGTGCCAGCAGCCCCCCGGAGGAGCAGTTCTTC
TRBJ2-7	TRBV9	-	TRBD2	17	CASSALAGGLSSYEQYF	TGTGCCAGCAGCGCCTTAGCGGGAGGCTTAAGCTCCTACGAGCAGTACTTC
TRBJ2-1	TRBV28	-	TRBD2	16	CASSLGGAGRDNEQFF	TGTGCCAGCAGTTTGGGGGGAGCGGGGAGGGATAATGAGCAGTTCTTC
TRBJ1-2	TRBV3-1/TRBV3-2	-	TRBD1	14	CASSPGQGAPGYTF	TGTGCCAGCAGCCCGGGACAGGGGGCCCCCGGCTACACCTTC
TRBJ2-1	TRBV2	-	TRBD2	15	CASSATSGAGDEQFF	TGTGCCAGCAGTGCTACTAGCGGGGCCGGGGATGAGCAGTTCTTC
TRBJ2-3	TRBV12-3/TRBV12-4	-	-	11	CASKIGDTQYF	TGTGCCAGCAAAATCGGAGATACGCAGTATTTT
TRBJ1-5	TRBV3-1/TRBV3-2	-	-	16	CASSQLWQNSNQPQHF	TGTGCCAGCAGCCAATTGTGGCAGAATAGCAATCAGCCCCAGCATTTT
TRBJ1-1	TRBV9	-	-	17	CASSVGPGLGSATEAFF	TGTGCCAGCAGCGTAGGCCCGGGTTTAGGTTCGGCGACTGAAGCTTTCTTT
TRBJ1-4	TRBV7-2	-	-	16	CASSLGTATTNEKLFF	TGTGCCAGCAGCTTAGGGACAGCCACAACTAATGAAAAACTGTTTTTT
TRBJ1-6	TRBV27	-	-	14	CASSVDTGDSPLHF	TGTGCCAGCAGTGTGGACACTGGGGATTCACCCCTCCACTTT
TRBJ1-5	TRBV7-2	-	-	14	CASTYLGASQPQHF	TGTGCCAGCACCTACTTGGGCGCAAGTCAGCCCCAGCATTTT
TRBJ2-3	TRBV9	-	TRBD2	16	CASSGTSGGPGDTQYF	TGTGCCAGCAGCGGGACTAGCGGGGGGCCGGGAGATACGCAGTATTTT
TRBJ2-5	TRBV9	once	-	14	CASSENPTRETQYF	TGTGCCAGCAGCGAAAACCCAACCCGGGAGACCCAGTACTTC
TRBJ1-6	TRBV2	-	TRBD1	15	CASSEAGGGNSPLHF	TGTGCCAGCAGTGAGGCAGGGGGCGGTAATTCACCCCTCCACTTT
TRBJ1-1	TRBV20-1	-	-	15	CSASKAGKVNTEAFF	TGCAGTGCTAGTAAGGCAGGGAAGGTGAACACTGAAGCTTTCTTT
TRBJ2-1	TRBV12-3/TRBV12-4	once	-	13	CASSLGTYNEQFF	TGTGCCAGCAGTTTAGGGACGTACAATGAGCAGTTCTTC
TRBJ1-1	TRBV29-1	-	TRBD1	14	CSVAPGGANTEAFF	TGCAGCGTTGCCCCAGGGGGCGCGAACACTGAAGCTTTCTTT
TRBJ1-1	TRBV6-6	-	-	14	CASSPPGMNTEAFF	TGTGCCAGCAGTCCCCCAGGGATGAACACTGAAGCTTTCTTT
TRBJ2-1	TRBV5-3	-	TRBD1	20	CARSPEWDRGFRQNYNEQFF	TGTGCCAGAAGCCCGGAATGGGACAGGGGATTTAGGCAAAACTACAATGAGCAGTTCTTC
TRBJ1-5	TRBV2	-	-	14	CASSVTSPYQPQHF	TGTGCCAGCAGTGTAACTAGTCCCTATCAGCCCCAGCATTTT
TRBJ1-2	TRBV7-2	few	-	13	CASSPKANYGYTF	TGTGCCAGCAGCCCTAAAGCTAACTATGGCTACACCTTC
TRBJ1-5	TRBV6-5	-	-	15	CASSYVGGVDQPQHF	TGTGCCAGCAGTTATGTGGGGGGTGTGGATCAGCCCCAGCATTTT
TRBJ2-2	TRBV6-5	-	-	16	CASSYRKAVHTGELFF	TGTGCCAGCAGTTACAGGAAGGCTGTCCACACCGGGGAGCTGTTTTTT
TRBJ1-2	TRBV28	-	TRBD1	16	CASSLAFGQVNYGYTF	TGTGCCAGCAGTTTAGCCTTCGGACAGGTAAACTATGGCTACACCTTC
TRBJ1-4	TRBV11-2	-	-	12	CASSQHLGELFF	TGTGCCAGCAGCCAGCACCTGGGGGAACTGTTTTTT
TRBJ1-2	TRBV7-2	-	TRBD1	13	CASSPGQDYGYTF	TGTGCCAGCAGCCCAGGACAGGACTATGGCTACACCTTC
TRBJ2-1	TRBV28	-	-	12	CASRDAVNEQFF	TGTGCCAGCCGTGACGCTGTAAATGAGCAGTTCTTC
TRBJ1-1	TRBV28	once	-	13	CASSLYQNTEAFF	TGTGCCAGCAGTCTATACCAGAACACTGAAGCTTTCTTT